This paragraph reports one TCR beta chain. Many counts were recorded for this clonotype. No antigen is known for it. No much larger clonotype is one base removed from it; base qualities were not supplied. What this sample's time point label stands for: newly diagnosed GD, antithyroid drugs for less than 3 months. RNA was extracted from PBMCs in TRIzol for both TCR sequencing and RNA sequencing. The diagnosis of Graves' disease followed American Thyroid Association guidelines. Patients for the study were recruited at an endocrinology department in Xi'an, China. From each patient, about 9.7 milliliters of peripheral blood was collected into an EDTA anticoagulant tube. Ficoll Paque Plus density gradient separation was used to isolate PBMCs, and no further T cell sorting was done. An Agilent 2100 Bioanalyzer and agarose gel were used to check RNA quality, while a NanoDrop 2000 measured RNA concentration.

The sample comes from a study of regulatory T cells in long-lasting Graves disease (dated by TCRdb to the early 2020s). Background for the entire study: Patients with newly diagnosed Graves' disease had been on antithyroid drugs for under 3 months. Persistent Graves' disease patients were compared with newly diagnosed Graves' disease patients by peripheral blood TCR sequencing and RNA sequencing. The study was registered as a clinical trial and conducted in China. TCR sequencing covered about 13 persistent and 20 newly diagnosed Graves' disease patients, around 33 samples in total. The investigation overall reported the following: As a limitation, the authors acknowledged that the small sample size may reduce accuracy. Patients with persistent disease shared more public clonotypes (about 2,900) than newly diagnosed patients did (approximately 990). Persistent disease showed preferential use of TRBV28, TRBJ1-2 and TRBJ2-5, whereas newly diagnosed disease favored TRBV20-1 and TRBJ2-1. Persistent Graves' disease patients showed lower TCR Shannon entropy and fewer highly expanded clones than newly diagnosed patients, suggesting clonal expansion. Because the primary lesion, thyroid tissue, could not be accessed, the study looked at peripheral blood alone. Sequencing and analysis were restricted to the TCR beta chain.

Preparation of the library involved multiplex PCR. The data were produced on an Illumina HiSeq 4000. To build TCR beta libraries, CDR3 regions were amplified by Arm-PCR using iRepertoire HTBI primers. Before sequencing, the PCR products went through gel purification. The authors processed their data as follows. Across samples, around 62 TRBV and 13 to 15 TRBJ segments were identified and used for gene usage analysis of CDR3 amino acid clonotypes. Filtered high-quality paired reads were merged into contigs using COPE and FqMerger. BLAST was used to align contigs to IMGT TRBV, TRBD and TRBJ reference genes, and CDR3 was defined according to IMGT. Any clonotype with a frequency above 0.1% was counted as a highly expanded clone. Shannon entropy was used to measure repertoire diversity, and the Gini coefficient was used to measure V-J evenness. Clonotypes shared by more than one individual were considered public. Starting from the raw public reads, TCRdb applied fastp trimming at Q25, assembled clones with MiXCR and retained in-frame beta chains. Here each entry gathers all rows of one CDR3 protein and keeps the most common genes and DNA. The V and J calls come from TCRdb's annotation, not from the publication. In all, the sample holds about 470,000 distinct CDR3 sequences, and around 15% of those were seen once. The ten largest clones take up 9% to 15% of the sample.

From the cysteine up to the phenylalanine, the CDR3 has a length of 13 residues. Solely the CDR3 DNA is kept, with 39 bases framed from the first base. V drops 6 bases and J drops 4 bases, leaving 12 bases in between. From the germline V gene, CDR1 is SGHDN and CDR2 is FVKESK. The same data also contributed to another study, on T cells in Graves' hyperthyroidism and ophthalmopathy. From the second report: Stable Graves' hyperthyroidism was defined as the absence of progression to ophthalmopathy over 18 months of follow-up. Hyperthyroidism patients were newly diagnosed, with disease duration under 2 months, and aged 18 to 65 years. Patients with uncontrolled infections, other autoimmune diseases, pregnancy or lactation were excluded. Clinical symptoms, serum thyroxine and TRAb, thyroid ultrasound, and orbital computed tomography formed the basis for the diagnoses. The first round of RT-PCR for the TCR CDR3 was performed with the HTBI primer set and the Qiagen OneStep RT-PCR kit. Most expanded thyroid clonotypes (frequency above 0.001) were also detected in blood, a finding suggesting that blood repertoires may reflect thyroid immune responses. A model built on a 13 V-J signature distinguished ophthalmopathy from stable hyperthyroidism, reaching approximately 89% sensitivity and around 82% specificity in cross-validation and 80%/75% in testing. In validation, the model predicted progression to ophthalmopathy a median of 6.5 months before onset, with about 70% sensitivity and more than 72% specificity. A discovery cohort of roughly 100 patients, about 40 with Graves' ophthalmopathy and about 58 with stable Graves' hyperthyroidism, was used to find distinguishing TCR V-J signatures. Prospective prediction of ophthalmopathy was tested in an independent validation cohort consisting of roughly 19 hyperthyroidism patients and around 16 patients who later progressed to ophthalmopathy. For training and testing, the 100 or so patients in the discovery cohort were randomly divided in a 7:3 ratio. Thyroid tissue and blood T-cell repertoires from more than 5 Graves' hyperthyroidism patients were also compared in the study. After sampling, hyperthyroidism patients received methimazole starting at 30 mg daily, and ophthalmopathy patients received high-dose intravenous methylprednisolone. A second multiplex PCR round built the libraries, followed by size selection and purification. Paired-end sequencing of the libraries was performed with 100 bp reads on an Illumina HiSeq2000. SOAPnuke was used to process the raw data, with reads discarded if the reads contained adapters or uncalled bases, had a mean Phred below 15, or lacked an exact constant-primer or identifier match. COPE v1.2.5 was used to merge the high-quality paired reads, and each unique nucleotide sequence was defined as a clonotype. Clonotypes were aligned to IMGT TRBV, TRBD and TRBJ reference segments using MiTCR v1.1. Analysis was restricted to V-J combinations with a frequency above 0.0001, which covered about 99% of repertoires. A TCS score was defined as the ratio of F50 (clonal expansion) to E x V (chaos), with BLOSUM62-based TCRdist applied between CDR3 peptides within each V-J. Welch's t-statistics and random forest reduced several hundred V-J features to under 15, which were used in a naive Bayes classifier (R e1071). Sample size was not statistically predetermined, and blinding of investigators to group allocation was not performed. According to the paper, TCR Vbeta CDR3 sequencing was carried out on 135 peripheral blood samples, which came from fewer than 50 ophthalmopathy, approximately 72 hyperthyroidism and roughly 17 progressor patients.

This sequence originates from a man between 40 and 49 years old with Graves disease. Donor details come from another sample of the same person, matched by shared clones. Recombination joined TRBV14 with TRBJ1-2, with the D gene call left open. Sequencing used peripheral blood mononuclear cells (PBMCs), obtained at new diagnosis, from a patient treated with antithyroid drugs. The encoded CDR3 is CASSPPPCYGYTF. The sequenced DNA is TGTGCCAGCAGTCCTCCCCCGTGCTATGGCTACACCTTC.